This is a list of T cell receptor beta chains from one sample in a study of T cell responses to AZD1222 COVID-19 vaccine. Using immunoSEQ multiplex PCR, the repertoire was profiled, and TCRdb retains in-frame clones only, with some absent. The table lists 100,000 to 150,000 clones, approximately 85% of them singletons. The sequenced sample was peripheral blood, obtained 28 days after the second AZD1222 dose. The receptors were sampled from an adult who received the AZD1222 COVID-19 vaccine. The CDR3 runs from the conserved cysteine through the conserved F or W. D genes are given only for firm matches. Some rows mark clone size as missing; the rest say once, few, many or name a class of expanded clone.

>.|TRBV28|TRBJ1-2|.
CASSFERGRAGYTF
TGTGCCAGCAGTTTTGAACGGGGGCGTGCTGGCTACACCTTC
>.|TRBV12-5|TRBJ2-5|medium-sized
CASGPWRGKTQYF
TGTGCTAGTGGCCCTTGGCGGGGAAAGACCCAGTACTTC
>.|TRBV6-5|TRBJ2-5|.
CASSYSGETQYF
TGTGCCAGCAGTTACTCGGGGGAGACCCAGTACTTC
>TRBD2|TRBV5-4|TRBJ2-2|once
CASSLGLAGGLTGELFF
TGTGCCAGCAGCTTGGGACTAGCGGGGGGGCTAACCGGGGAGCTGTTTTTT
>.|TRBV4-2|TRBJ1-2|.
CASSQRIQGGNHGYTF
TGTGCCAGCAGCCAACGCATCCAGGGCGGGAACCATGGCTACACCTTC
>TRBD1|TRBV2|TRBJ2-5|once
CASRALGTGGPETQYF
TGTGCCAGCAGAGCTCTCGGGACAGGGGGCCCAGAGACCCAGTACTTC
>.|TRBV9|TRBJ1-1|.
CASSGVGQGSSTEAFF
TGTGCCAGCAGCGGGGTTGGGCAGGGGTCCTCCACTGAAGCTTTCTTT
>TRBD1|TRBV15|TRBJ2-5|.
CATSRGSRGQETQYF
TGTGCCACCAGCAGGGGTAGCAGGGGGCAAGAGACCCAGTACTTC
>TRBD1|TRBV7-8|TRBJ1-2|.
CASSLRTGHGYGYTF
TGTGCCAGCAGCTTACGGACAGGGCATGGATATGGCTACACCTTC
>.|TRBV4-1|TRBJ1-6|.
CASSQDLGGRGSYNSPLHF
TGCGCCAGCAGCCAAGATCTGGGGGGCCGTGGTTCCTATAATTCACCCCTCCACTTT